These 25 T cell receptor beta chains share one sample of origin, sequenced in a study of Tregs in tolerant kidney transplant recipients. Profiling relied on immunoSEQ multiplex PCR, and the TCRdb table lists in-frame clones only, not all of them. The sample contains fewer than 150,000 clones, around 94% of which appear only once. Sequencing used CD4+ T cells from blood. The source is a human donor in good health.

The V and J genes are TRBV2 and TRBJ1-1, with D possibly matching TRBD1 (5 bases). Trimming left V 6 bases short and J 1 base short, with 9 bases between. The CDR3 length is 13 residues. Germline V gene lookup returns CDR1 SNHLY and CDR2 FYNNEI. CDR3 coding DNA: TGTGCCAGCAGCGTACAGGAGAACACTGAAGCTTTCTTT. Amino acid sequence: CASSVQENTEAFF.

The chain recombines TRBV5-4 with TRBJ1-2; D remains unclear. The length of the CDR3 is 16 residues. V was pared by 2 bases and J by 4 bases, with 18 bases between. The germline V gene has CDR1 SGHNT and CDR2 YYREEE (reference sequence). The DNA for the CDR3 is TGTGCCAGCAGCTTAGTGCTCATGCCAGGCCTCTATGGCTACACCTTC. Amino acids: CASSLVLMPGLYGYTF.

The gene calls are TRBV7-9 and TRBJ1-2; D is undetermined. The germline V gene has CDR1 SEHNR and CDR2 FQNEAQ (reference sequence). The ends were cut back, 5 bases at V and 2 bases at J, with 9 bases in the middle. This CDR3 contains 13 residues. CDR3 protein: CASSRDPNYGYTF. For the CDR3, the DNA is TGTGCCAGCAGCCGTGACCCAAACTATGGCTACACCTTC.

The chain joins TRBV5-1 to TRBJ1-6, with 9 bases identical to TRBD1. With V trimmed by 5 bases and J by 7 bases, 4 bases remained unmatched. Per germline, CDR1 SGHRS and CDR2 YFSETQ. The CDR3 sequence is 14 residues long. The CDR3 nucleotides are TGCGCCAGCAGGGGGGACAGGGAGAATTCACCCCTCCACTTT. Translation gives CASRGDRENSPLHF. Looking up the rest from reference TRBV5-1 and TRBJ1-6 gives the full variable domain: KAGVTQTPRYLIKTRGQQVTLSCSPISGHRSVSWYQQTPGQGLQFLFEYFSETQRNKGNFPGRFSGRQFSNSRSEMNVSTLELGDSALYLCASRGDRENSPLHFGNGTRLTVT.

The V call is TRBV4-1, the J call TRBJ1-6; TRBD1 might be the D (5 bases). V was pared by 0 bases and J by 5 bases, with 17 bases between. The CDR3 is 18 amino acids. The germline CDR1 and CDR2 sequences are MGHRA and YSYEKL. The CDR3 region is CASSQEGGTGINNSPLHF. CDR3 sequence (DNA): TGCGCCAGCAGCCAAGAGGGGGGTACGGGAATAAATAATTCACCCCTCCACTTT.

This rearrangement joins TRBV5-6 to TRBJ2-2; 10 bases are shared with TRBD2. V dropped 6 bases and J dropped 4; count of bases not matched to a gene: 6. This CDR3 has 15 amino acids. Germline-derived CDR1 and CDR2 are SGHDT and YYEEEE. The CDR3 spells CASKATSGFTGELFF. The CDR3 bases are TGTGCCAGCAAGGCGACTAGCGGGTTCACCGGGGAGCTGTTTTTT.

The chain recombines TRBV9 with TRBJ1-6; D gene ambiguous. CDR1 and CDR2 from the germline V gene are SGDLS and YYNGEE. The CDR3 is 15 amino acids. The V gene lost 4 bases and the J gene lost 7 bases, with 15 bases spanning the gap. The CDR3, as DNA: TGTGCCAGCAGCTTGTACTGGACTAGCAATTCACCCCTCCACTTT. Its translation is CASSLYWTSNSPLHF.

The gene calls are TRBV10-3 and TRBJ1-2, with 10 bases that match TRBD1. The CDR3 is 17 residues long. The V and J ends lost 0 bases and 0 bases, in that order; junction bases with no gene match: 4. Per the germline V gene, CDR1 is ENHRY and CDR2 is SYGVKD. For the CDR3, the DNA is TGTGCCATCAGTGAGTCGGGACAGGGGACGGCTAACTATGGCTACACCTTC. Its protein is CAISESGQGTANYGYTF.

The J gene is TRBJ2-5, the V gene TRBV7-3; 8 nucleotides align to TRBD1. The CDR3 is made up of 14 amino acids. Germline V gene sequence: CDR1 SGHTA, CDR2 FQGTGA. The J segment lost 5 bases and the V segment lost 5 bases, leaving 7 bases of the junction unmatched. CDR3 sequence (DNA): TGTGCCAGCAGCACCGGACAGGGTGACGAGACCCAGTACTTC. Protein sequence: CASSTGQGDETQYF.

J is TRBJ1-6 and V is TRBV27, with 8 positions matching TRBD1. Germline trimming cut 4 bases from V and 5 bases from J; bases unmatched to any gene: 4. The germline gives CDR1 MNHEY, CDR2 SMNVEV (reference sequence). The CDR3 extends over 15 amino acids. CDR3 nucleotides: TGTGCCAGCAGTTGGACAGGGAATGATAATTCACCCCTCCACTTT. The encoded protein is CASSWTGNDNSPLHF.

This clone was seen a handful of times. The V gene is TRBV6-6, the J gene TRBJ2-2, with D possibly TRBD1 on 6 matching bases. V gave up 8 bases and J gave up 7 bases, with 14 bases separating them. This CDR3 contains 13 residues. The V gene's germline CDR1 is MNHNY and CDR2 SVGAGI (reference sequence). The CDR3 sequence is CASRDRHDGELFF. CDR3 nucleotide sequence: TGTGCCAGCCGTGACAGGCATGACGGGGAGCTGTTTTTT.

This chain connects TRBV2 to TRBJ2-7; a weak D match, TRBD1 (5 bases). Germline values: CDR1 SNHLY, CDR2 FYNNEI. The germline V and J ends were trimmed by 0 bases and 3 bases, with 18 bases remaining between them. The CDR3 sequence is 17 residues long. The CDR3 spells CASSEALLRAGNYEQYF. CDR3 bases: TGTGCCAGCAGTGAAGCGCTTCTAAGAGCAGGGAACTACGAGCAGTACTTC.

The rearrangement links TRBV4-1 to TRBJ2-1; D may be TRBD2 (5 bases). The CDR3 contains 15 residues. The germline gives CDR1 MGHRA, CDR2 YSYEKL. V was trimmed by 4 bases and J by 0 bases, leaving 10 bases between them. The CDR3 here is CASSRLRDSYNEQFF. The CDR3 nucleotides are TGCGCCAGCAGCCGACTCCGGGACTCCTACAATGAGCAGTTCTTC.

The J gene is TRBJ1-6, the V gene TRBV10-1; 7 positions match TRBD1. Unmatched junction bases numbered 8, after V lost 8 bases and J lost 7 bases. This CDR3 is built from 14 residues. Germline lookup yields CDR1 WNHNN and CDR2 SYGVQD (reference sequence). CDR3 DNA: TGCGCCAGCCCATCGGGACAGCAAAATTCACCCCTCCACTTT. It translates to CASPSGQQNSPLHF.

The V and J genes are TRBV27 and TRBJ2-7; D gene unclear. Germline CDR1 is MNHEY and CDR2 is SMNVEV (reference sequence). V lost 9 bases, J lost 4 bases, and 13 bases lay in between. The CDR3 has 12 residues. CDR3 sequence (DNA): TGTGCCAGTAGACGGAATATATACGAGCAGTACTTC. This encodes CASRRNIYEQYF.

The genes are TRBV6-6 and TRBJ2-2; 8 bases map to TRBD1. There are 15 residues in the CDR3. The germline CDR1 and CDR2 sequences are MNHNY and SVGAGI (reference sequence). Trimming removed 7 bases from V and 4 bases from J; junction bases left unmatched: 8. For the CDR3, the DNA is TGTGCCAGCATTTCAGGACAGGGTAGCACCGGGGAGCTGTTTTTT. Protein: CASISGQGSTGELFF.

The rearrangement joins TRBV4-1 to TRBJ1-1, with D hard to call. Trimming removed 9 bases at V and 0 bases at J, with 23 bases between. Germline values: CDR1 MGHRA, CDR2 YSYEKL. The CDR3 sequence is 17 residues long. DNA for the CDR3: TGCGCCAGTACGGACCCGTCAACCTTTATCCTGAACACTGAAGCTTTCTTT. It yields the protein CASTDPSTFILNTEAFF.

The chain combines TRBV30 with TRBJ1-1, with D possibly matching TRBD1 (5 bases). The CDR3 has 13 residues. V lost 1 base and J lost 1, with 7 bases in between. Per germline, CDR1 GTSNPN and CDR2 SVGIG (reference sequence). This CDR3 is CAWSEQENTEAFF. The CDR3 DNA sequence: TGTGCCTGGAGTGAACAGGAGAACACTGAAGCTTTCTTT.

The rearrangement links TRBV20-1 to TRBJ2-1, with D unclear. This CDR3 has 9 residues. Trimming cost V 6 bases and J 10 bases, with 7 bases left between them. Germline V CDR1 and CDR2: DFQATT, SNEGSKA (reference sequence). Here the CDR3 DNA reads TGCAGTGCCAGCGCAGAGCAGTTCTTC. Its protein product is CSASAEQFF.

The chain links TRBV5-6 to TRBJ2-3, with D hard to call. The germline V gene has CDR1 SGHDT and CDR2 YYEEEE. CDR3 length equals 17 residues. V was shortened by 0 bases and J by 2 bases, with 16 bases between the two germline ends. CDR3 DNA sequence: TGTGCCAGCAGCTTGGAATGGGCGGTGGAGTACACAGATACGCAGTATTTT. Amino acids: CASSLEWAVEYTDTQYF.

The gene calls are TRBV7-8 and TRBJ2-5, with 10 bases aligning to TRBD2. J lost 2 bases, V lost 5 bases, and 5 bases had no gene match. From germline, CDR1 is SGHVS and CDR2 FQNEAQ. The CDR3 extends over 15 amino acids. The CDR3 DNA follows: TGTGCCAGCAGCCCCGGGACTAGCGTTCAAGAGACCCAGTACTTC. It codes for CASSPGTSVQETQYF.

The chain has TRBV11-2 and TRBJ2-1, with TRBD2 identical over 14 bases. CDR3 size: 16 residues. CDR1 and CDR2 (germline): SGHAT, FQNNGV. The ends lost 0 bases at V and 6 bases at J; junction bases unmatched: 1. The CDR3 sequence: CASSLEGTSGGNEQFF. The CDR3 DNA is TGTGCCAGCAGCTTAGAGGGGACTAGCGGGGGCAATGAGCAGTTCTTC.

The chain recombines TRBV11-2 with TRBJ2-6; D remains ambiguous. Germline loops: CDR1 SGHAT, CDR2 FQNNGV. The CDR3 runs to 15 residues. V was cut by 1 base and J by 1 base, with 5 bases left in between. CDR3: CASSLVRSGANVLTF. The CDR3 DNA reads TGTGCCAGCAGCTTAGTGCGTTCTGGGGCCAACGTCCTGACTTTC.

This chain joins TRBV9 and TRBJ2-2; 7 bases line up with TRBD1. The V segment lost 2 bases and the J segment 1 base; nucleotides outside the gene matches: 2. Germline V gene data show CDR1 as SGDLS and CDR2 as YYNGEE. The CDR3 extends over 15 amino acids. The CDR3 is CASSVRTGNTGELFF. CDR3 sequence (DNA): TGTGCCAGCAGCGTGAGGACAGGGAACACCGGGGAGCTGTTTTTT. Based on the CDR3 plus reference TRBV9 and TRBJ2-2, the full variable domain is DSGVTQTPKHLITATGQRVTLRCSPRSGDLSVYWYQQSLDQGLQFLIQYYNGEERAKGNILERFSAQQFPDLHSELNLSSLELGDSALYFCASSVRTGNTGELFFGEGSRLTVL.

This clone was seen a few times. The V call is TRBV7-9, the J call TRBJ2-5, with D maybe TRBD2 (6 bases). The CDR3 covers 12 residues. The ends were cut back, 11 bases at V and 6 bases at J, with 16 bases in the middle. CDR1 is SEHNR and CDR2 is FQNEAQ in the germline V gene (reference sequence). The chain's CDR3 is CAGGGAAKTQYF. The CDR3, as DNA: TGTGCCGGAGGAGGGGCCGCGAAGACCCAGTACTTC.